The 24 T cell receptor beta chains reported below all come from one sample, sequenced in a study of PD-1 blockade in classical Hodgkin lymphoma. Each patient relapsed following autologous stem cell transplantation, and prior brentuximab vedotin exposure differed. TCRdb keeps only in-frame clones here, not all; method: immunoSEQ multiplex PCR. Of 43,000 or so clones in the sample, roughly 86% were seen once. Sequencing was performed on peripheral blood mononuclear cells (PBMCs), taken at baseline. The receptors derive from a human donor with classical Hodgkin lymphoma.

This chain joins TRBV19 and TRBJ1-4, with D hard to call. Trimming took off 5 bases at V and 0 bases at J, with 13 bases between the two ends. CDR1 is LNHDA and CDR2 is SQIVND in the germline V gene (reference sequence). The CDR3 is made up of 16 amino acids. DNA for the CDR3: TGTGCCAGTAGTGAAACCGTAGTTGCAACTAATGAAAAACTGTTTTTT. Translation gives CASSETVVATNEKLFF.

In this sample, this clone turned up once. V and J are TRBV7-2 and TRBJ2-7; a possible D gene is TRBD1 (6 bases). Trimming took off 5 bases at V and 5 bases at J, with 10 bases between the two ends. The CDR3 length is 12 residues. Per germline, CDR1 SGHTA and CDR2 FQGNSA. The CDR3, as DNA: TGTGCCAGCAGCGAAAACAGGGACGAGCAGTACTTC. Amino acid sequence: CASSENRDEQYF.

CDR3 DNA: TGCGCCAGCACTCAACAAAATCCGGGAGATACGCAGTATTTT. This sequence encodes CASTQQNPGDTQYF. The gene calls are TRBV5-1 and TRBJ2-3, with no clear D. Trimming took 6 bases from V and 5 from J, leaving 16 bases between them. The length of the CDR3 is 14 residues. CDR1 and CDR2 from the germline V gene are SGHRS and YFSETQ.

CDR3 residues: CASRTGTGARLNTEAFF. In nucleotides, the CDR3 is TGTGCCAGCAGGACCGGGACAGGGGCCCGCTTGAACACTGAAGCTTTCTTT. V and J are TRBV25-1 and TRBJ1-1, with 10 positions matching TRBD1. Germline V gene sequence: CDR1 MGHDK, CDR2 SYGVNS. The CDR3 extends over 17 amino acids. Trimming removed 6 bases from V and 0 bases from J; junction bases left unmatched: 10.

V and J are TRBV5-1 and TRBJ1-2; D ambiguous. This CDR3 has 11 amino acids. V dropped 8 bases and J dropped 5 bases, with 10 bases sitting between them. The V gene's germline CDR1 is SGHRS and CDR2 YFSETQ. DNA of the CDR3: TGCGCCAGGACGGGGAGATATGGCTACACCTTC. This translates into CARTGRYGYTF. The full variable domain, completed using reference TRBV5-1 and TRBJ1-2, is KAGVTQTPRYLIKTRGQQVTLSCSPISGHRSVSWYQQTPGQGLQFLFEYFSETQRNKGNFPGRFSGRQFSNSRSEMNVSTLELGDSALYLCARTGRYGYTFGSGTRLTVV.

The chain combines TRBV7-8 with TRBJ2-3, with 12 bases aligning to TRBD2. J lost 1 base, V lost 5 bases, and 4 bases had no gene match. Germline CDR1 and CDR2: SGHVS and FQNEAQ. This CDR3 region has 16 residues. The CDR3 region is CASSETSGRRTDTQYF. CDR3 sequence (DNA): TGTGCCAGCAGCGAAACTAGCGGGAGGCGCACAGATACGCAGTATTTT.

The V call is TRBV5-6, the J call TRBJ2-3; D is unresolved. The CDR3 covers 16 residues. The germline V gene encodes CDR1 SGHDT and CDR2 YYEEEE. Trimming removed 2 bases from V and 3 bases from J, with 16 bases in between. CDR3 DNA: TGTGCCAGCAGCTTCGCGCTCGCCACCACTACAGATACGCAGTATTTT. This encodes CASSFALATTTDTQYF.

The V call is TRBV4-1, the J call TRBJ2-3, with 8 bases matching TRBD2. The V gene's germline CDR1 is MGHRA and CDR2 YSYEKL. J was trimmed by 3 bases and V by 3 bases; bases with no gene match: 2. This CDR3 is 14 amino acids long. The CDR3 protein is CASSQGTSTDTQYF. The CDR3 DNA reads TGCGCCAGCAGCCAGGGGACTAGTACAGATACGCAGTATTTT.

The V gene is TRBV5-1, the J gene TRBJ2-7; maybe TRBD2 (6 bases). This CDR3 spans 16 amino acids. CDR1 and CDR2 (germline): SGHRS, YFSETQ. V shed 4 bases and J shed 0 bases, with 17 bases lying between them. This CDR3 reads CASSLTLAFSSYEQYF. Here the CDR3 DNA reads TGCGCCAGCAGCCTTACGCTAGCGTTCAGCTCCTACGAGCAGTACTTC.

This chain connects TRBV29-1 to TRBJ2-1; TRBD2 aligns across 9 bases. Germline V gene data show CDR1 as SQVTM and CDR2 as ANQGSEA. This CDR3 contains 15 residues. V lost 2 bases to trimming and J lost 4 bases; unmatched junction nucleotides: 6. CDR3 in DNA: TGCAGCGTTGAATTAAGCGGGGGGCAGTACAATGAGCAGTTCTTC. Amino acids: CSVELSGGQYNEQFF.

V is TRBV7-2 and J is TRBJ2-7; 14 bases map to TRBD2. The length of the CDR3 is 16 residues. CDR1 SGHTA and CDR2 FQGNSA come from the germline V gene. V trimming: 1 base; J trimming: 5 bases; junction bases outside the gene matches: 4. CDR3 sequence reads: CASSLVGLAGAHEQYF. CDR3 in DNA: TGTGCCAGCAGCTTAGTGGGACTAGCGGGGGCCCACGAGCAGTACTTC.

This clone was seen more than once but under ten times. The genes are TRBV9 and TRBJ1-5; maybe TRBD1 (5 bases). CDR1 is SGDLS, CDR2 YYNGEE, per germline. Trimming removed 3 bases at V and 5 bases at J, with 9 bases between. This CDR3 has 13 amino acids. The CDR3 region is CASSDRGYQPQHF. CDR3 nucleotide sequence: TGTGCCAGCAGCGACCGGGGGTATCAGCCCCAGCATTTT.

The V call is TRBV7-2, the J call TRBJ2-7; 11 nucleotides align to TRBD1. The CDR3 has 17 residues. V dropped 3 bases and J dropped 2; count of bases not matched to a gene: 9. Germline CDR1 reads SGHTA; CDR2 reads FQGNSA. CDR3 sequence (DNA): TGTGCCAGCAGCTTGCAAAGTGGGACAGGGGGTCCCTACGAGCAGTACTTC. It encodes CASSLQSGTGGPYEQYF.

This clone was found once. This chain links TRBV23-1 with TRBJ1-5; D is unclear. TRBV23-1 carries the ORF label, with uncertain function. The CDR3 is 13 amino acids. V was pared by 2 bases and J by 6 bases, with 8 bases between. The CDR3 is CASSQLHSQPQHF. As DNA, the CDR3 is TGCGCCAGCAGTCAACTGCATAGTCAGCCCCAGCATTTT.

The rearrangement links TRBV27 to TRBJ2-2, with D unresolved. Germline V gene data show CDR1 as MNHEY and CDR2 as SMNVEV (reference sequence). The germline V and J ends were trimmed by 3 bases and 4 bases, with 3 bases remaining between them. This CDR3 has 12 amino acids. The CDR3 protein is CASSFPTGELFF. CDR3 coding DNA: TGTGCCAGCAGTTTTCCCACCGGGGAGCTGTTTTTT.

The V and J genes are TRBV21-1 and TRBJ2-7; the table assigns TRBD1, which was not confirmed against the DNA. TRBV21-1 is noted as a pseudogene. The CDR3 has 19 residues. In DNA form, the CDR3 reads TGTGCCAGCAGCAAAAAGCCCTTTAAAGGACAGGCCAGCTCCTACGAGCAGTACTTC. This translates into CASSKKPFKGQASSYEQYF.

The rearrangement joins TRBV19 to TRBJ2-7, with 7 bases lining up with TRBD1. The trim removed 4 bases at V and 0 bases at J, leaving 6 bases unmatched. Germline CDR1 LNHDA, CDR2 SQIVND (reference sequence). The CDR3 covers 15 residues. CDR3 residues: CASSTDRDYSYEQYF. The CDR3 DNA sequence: TGTGCCAGTAGTACCGACAGGGATTACTCCTACGAGCAGTACTTC.

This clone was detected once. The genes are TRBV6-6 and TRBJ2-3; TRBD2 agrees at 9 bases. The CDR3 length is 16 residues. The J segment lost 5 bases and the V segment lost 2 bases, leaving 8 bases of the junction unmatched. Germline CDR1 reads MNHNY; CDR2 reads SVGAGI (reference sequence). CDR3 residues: CASSYVPAGGRDTQYF. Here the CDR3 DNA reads TGTGCCAGCAGTTACGTTCCAGCGGGGGGCCGAGATACGCAGTATTTT.

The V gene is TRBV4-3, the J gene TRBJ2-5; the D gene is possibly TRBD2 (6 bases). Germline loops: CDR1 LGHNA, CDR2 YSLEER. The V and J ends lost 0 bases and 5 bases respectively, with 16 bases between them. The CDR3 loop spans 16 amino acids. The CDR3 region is CASSQDPGLPSETQYF. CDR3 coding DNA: TGCGCCAGCAGCCAAGATCCGGGACTTCCTTCGGAGACCCAGTACTTC.

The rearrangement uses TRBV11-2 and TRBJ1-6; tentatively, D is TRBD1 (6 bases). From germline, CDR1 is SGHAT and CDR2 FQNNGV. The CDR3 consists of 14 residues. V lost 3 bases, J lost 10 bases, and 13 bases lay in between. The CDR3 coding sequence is TGTGCCAGCAGCTTGTACAGGGAATACTCACCCCTCCACTTT. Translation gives CASSLYREYSPLHF.

Written as DNA, the CDR3 is TGTGCCAGCAGGGCCACACCGTCTGGAAACACCATATATTTT. Amino acids: CASRATPSGNTIYF. The chain recombines TRBV9 with TRBJ1-3; D unclear. The ends were cut back, 5 bases at V and 1 base at J, with 10 bases in the middle. The CDR3 contains 14 residues. Germline values: CDR1 SGDLS, CDR2 YYNGEE.

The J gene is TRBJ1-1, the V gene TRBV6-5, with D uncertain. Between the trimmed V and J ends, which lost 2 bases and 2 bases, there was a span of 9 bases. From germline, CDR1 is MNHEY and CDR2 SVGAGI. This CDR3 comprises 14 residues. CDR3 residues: CASSYAVGNTEAFF. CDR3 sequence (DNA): TGTGCCAGCAGTTACGCAGTCGGAAACACTGAAGCTTTCTTT.

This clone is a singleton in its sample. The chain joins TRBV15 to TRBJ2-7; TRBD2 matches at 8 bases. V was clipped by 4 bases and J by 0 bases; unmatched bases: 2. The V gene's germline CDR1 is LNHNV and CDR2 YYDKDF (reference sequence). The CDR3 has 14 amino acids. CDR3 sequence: CATSISGTSYEQYF. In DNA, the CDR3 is TGTGCCACCAGCATTAGCGGGACCTCCTACGAGCAGTACTTC.

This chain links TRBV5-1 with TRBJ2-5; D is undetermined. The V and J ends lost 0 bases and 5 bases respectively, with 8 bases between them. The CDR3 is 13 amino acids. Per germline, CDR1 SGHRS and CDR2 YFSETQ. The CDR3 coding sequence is TGCGCCAGCAGCTTGGTAGTGGGGGAGACCCAGTACTTC. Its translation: CASSLVVGETQYF.